The 26 T cell receptor beta chains below come from one sample, sequenced in a study of CD8 T cells in ankylosing spondylitis. TCRdb analysed the 5' RACE reads with MiXCR anew, one entry per CDR3 protein. The sample lists under 450,000 distinct CDR3 sequences; 20% were seen once. The sample consisted of blood, either unsorted or a sorted T cell fraction (not recorded which). These receptor sequences come from a male donor with ankylosing spondylitis or in good health (not recorded which).

This clonotype showed up many times. J is TRBJ2-2 and V is TRBV29-1; the match to TRBD1 covers 8 bases. The V segment lost 7 bases and the J segment 9 bases; nucleotides outside the gene matches: 7. The CDR3 runs 12 residues. The germline CDR1 and CDR2 sequences are SQVTM and ANQGSEA. The CDR3: CSGRDRYRELFF. As DNA, the CDR3 is TGCAGCGGCCGGGACAGGTACCGGGAGCTGTTTTTT.

In its sample, this clonotype was seen many times. V usage is TRBV24-1 and J usage is TRBJ2-1; 9 bases map to TRBD2. The ends lost 2 bases at V and 2 bases at J; junction bases unmatched: 6. The CDR3 contains 17 residues. Germline values: CDR1 KGHDR, CDR2 SFDVKD. CDR3 in DNA: TGTGCCACCAGTGATTCTGTGGCGGGGGGGCCCTACAATGAGCAGTTCTTC. Protein product: CATSDSVAGGPYNEQFF.

This clonotype has just a few counts. The chain joins TRBV9 to TRBJ2-1; tentative D call: TRBD2 (7 bases). The V end was cut by 2 bases, the J end by 9 bases, with 12 bases between. CDR3 length: 13 residues. Germline-derived CDR1 and CDR2 are SGDLS and YYNGEE. The CDR3 nucleotides are TGTGCCAGCAGCGTTGGGGGGGCAGGTGAGCAGTTCTTC. It specifies CASSVGGAGEQFF.

This clonotype came up many times. The rearrangement joins TRBV10-3 to TRBJ2-7, with 9 bases that match TRBD1. The V gene's germline CDR1 is ENHRY and CDR2 SYGVKD. The CDR3 contains 14 residues. The ends lost 6 bases at V and 3 bases at J; junction bases unmatched: 6. This CDR3 reads CAIRVRTGDYEQYF. Written as DNA, the CDR3 is TGTGCCATCAGGGTCCGGACAGGGGACTACGAGCAGTACTTC.

This clonotype occurred a few times. The chain has TRBV7-9 and TRBJ2-5; 10 positions agree with TRBD2. Germline lookup yields CDR1 SEHNR and CDR2 FQNEAQ (reference sequence). CDR3 length equals 15 residues. The trim removed 5 bases at V and 5 bases at J, leaving 8 bases unmatched. CDR3 loop: CASSRLAGEVETQYF. The CDR3 bases are TGTGCCAGCAGCAGACTAGCGGGTGAGGTCGAGACCCAGTACTTC.

The V gene is TRBV13, the J gene TRBJ2-7; no definite D call. This CDR3 contains 14 residues. V lost 4 bases, J lost 5 bases, and 15 bases lay in between. Germline CDR1 and CDR2: PRHDT and FYEKMQ (reference sequence). CDR3 DNA sequence: TGTGCCAGCAGCTCAGGTAACCGCCCCGACGAGCAGTACTTC. Protein product: CASSSGNRPDEQYF.

The rearrangement joins TRBV2 to TRBJ2-7; D not certain. Looked up from germline, CDR1 is SNHLY and CDR2 is FYNNEI. CDR3 size: 12 residues. Trimming shortened V by 8 bases and J by 2 bases, and 10 bases separated the two germline ends. CDR3 in amino acids: CASEGDPYEQYF. In DNA form, the CDR3 reads TGTGCCAGCGAAGGAGATCCCTACGAGCAGTACTTC.

This clonotype was detected a few times. V gene TRBV18 combines with J gene TRBJ2-1, with D unclear. Per the germline V gene, CDR1 is KGHSH and CDR2 is LQKENI. The CDR3 is 16 amino acids. V lost 3 bases and J 8 bases, leaving 20 bases between the germline ends. The DNA of the CDR3 is TGTGCCAGCTCACCGCTTAACACCCCGCCCCCCCATGAGCAGTTCTTC. Translated, it gives CASSPLNTPPPHEQFF.

This clonotype was recorded a few times. This chain links TRBV6-1 with TRBJ1-1; D not resolved. With 8 bases removed from V and 0 bases from J, the gap between germline ends came to 7 bases. The CDR3 is made up of 12 amino acids. The germline gives CDR1 MNHNS, CDR2 SASEGT. CDR3 nucleotides: TGTGCCAGCGGACGACTGAACACTGAAGCTTTCTTT. Translated, it gives CASGRLNTEAFF.

This clonotype was detected only a few times. The chain couples TRBV11-2 to TRBJ2-1; 12 bases are a match to TRBD2. The germline CDR1 and CDR2 sequences are SGHAT and FQNNGV. This CDR3 contains 15 residues. The ends lost 6 bases at V and 9 bases at J; junction bases unmatched: 9. CDR3 coding DNA: TGTGCCAGCAGTGCTGGGACTAGCGGGCTGGGTGAGCAGTTCTTC. Translation: CASSAGTSGLGEQFF. Full variable domain (outside the CDR3, taken from reference TRBV11-2 and TRBJ2-1): EAGVAQSPRYKIIEKRQSVAFWCNPISGHATLYWYQQILGQGPKLLIQFQNNGVVDDSQLPKDRFSAERLKGVDSTLKIQPAKLEDSAVYLCASSAGTSGLGEQFFGPGTRLTVL.

The chain employs TRBV10-1 and TRBJ2-1; possibly TRBD1 for D (7 bases). The CDR3 sequence is 16 residues long. V lost 3 bases and J 3 bases, leaving 15 bases between the germline ends. CDR1 WNHNN and CDR2 SYGVQD come from the germline V gene (reference sequence). CDR3 loop: CASSDGGGTYYNEQFF. The CDR3, as DNA: TGCGCCAGCAGTGATGGAGGGGGCACCTACTACAATGAGCAGTTCTTC.

The chain combines TRBV20-1 with TRBJ2-7; D may be TRBD1 (6 bases). The CDR3 has 12 amino acids. Deletions cut 6 bases from V and 4 bases from J, with 13 bases between. Germline V gene sequence: CDR1 DFQATT, CDR2 SNEGSKA (reference sequence). CDR3 DNA sequence: TGCAGTGCAGAGGGGGAGCCTTACGAGCAGTACTTC. It translates to CSAEGEPYEQYF.

This clonotype was observed a handful of times. At one of its ends the junction is not consistent with the germline gene, which may arise from a read error. This sequence joins TRBV7-6 and TRBJ2-1; D is undetermined. Looked up from germline, CDR1 is SGHVS and CDR2 is FNYEAQ. This CDR3 contains 8 residues. The CDR3 sequence: CASLGIAF. In nucleotides, the CDR3 is TGTGCCAGCCTGGGGATCGCTTTC. The full variable domain, in which reference TRBV7-6 and TRBJ2-1 provide the parts outside the CDR3, is GAGVSQSPRYKVTKRGQDVALRCDPISGHVSLYWYRQALGQGPEFLTYFNYEAQQDKSGLPNDRFSAERPEGSISTLTIQRTEQRDSAMYRCASLGIAFGPGTRLTVL.

This clonotype was seen a few times. The chain recombines TRBV7-9 with TRBJ2-7; tentative D call: TRBD1 (6 bases). V gave up 6 bases and J gave up 4 bases, with 19 bases separating them. This CDR3 is 15 amino acids long. CDR1 and CDR2 from the germline V gene are SEHNR and FQNEAQ (reference sequence). CDR3 in DNA: TGTGCCAGCAGGGGGTACACACAGGGAGTATACGAGCAGTACTTC. Amino acid sequence: CASRGYTQGVYEQYF.

This clonotype was detected many times. The CDR3: CSARDLRAETNEQFF. DNA for the CDR3: TGCAGTGCTAGAGATCTCCGAGCGGAAACCAATGAGCAGTTCTTC. This chain links TRBV20-1 with TRBJ2-1; D perhaps matches TRBD2 (5 bases). The V end was cut by 0 bases, the J end by 6 bases, with 15 bases between. Germline CDR1 and CDR2: DFQATT and SNEGSKA (reference sequence). The CDR3 has 15 residues.

The CDR3 region is CSARQKISYEQYF. DNA for the CDR3: TGCAGTGCAAGACAGAAAATCTCCTACGAGCAGTACTTC. The rearrangement joins TRBV20-1 to TRBJ2-7; TRBD1 is a possible D gene (5 bases). CDR3 length equals 13 residues. V was clipped by 6 bases and J by 0 bases, with 12 bases between them. Germline-derived CDR1 and CDR2 are DFQATT and SNEGSKA (reference sequence).

This clonotype was seen a handful of times. The chain couples TRBV12-3 or TRBV12-4 to TRBJ2-3; D unclear. V was clipped by 7 bases and J by 4 bases, with 6 bases between them. This CDR3 comprises 11 residues. CDR3 bases: TGTGCCAGCACCTCGGCAGATACGCAGTATTTT. This sequence encodes CASTSADTQYF.

The chain links TRBV2 to TRBJ2-7, with 9 bases matching TRBD1. Trimming at V came to 5 bases and at J to 5 bases, leaving 13 bases not matched to a gene. Germline loops: CDR1 SNHLY, CDR2 FYNNEI. The CDR3 is 16 amino acids. CDR3 coding DNA: TGTGCCAGCAGTCCAGCCGTGACAGGGGGTATCGACGAGCAGTACTTC. It translates to CASSPAVTGGIDEQYF.

This clonotype was detected only a few times. CDR3 in amino acids: CASSEGPLYEQYF. The CDR3 DNA follows: TGTGCCAGCAGTGAGGGGCCCCTCTACGAGCAGTACTTC. The chain carries TRBV2 and TRBJ2-7; tentatively, D is TRBD1 (5 bases). The CDR3 is made up of 13 amino acids. The germline gives CDR1 SNHLY, CDR2 FYNNEI. Trimming pared 3 bases from V and 3 bases from J, leaving 9 bases between.

This clonotype was seen more than once but under ten times. The J gene is TRBJ2-1, the V gene TRBV13, with TRBD1 as a possible D gene (6 bases). CDR1 is PRHDT and CDR2 is FYEKMQ in the germline V gene (reference sequence). The CDR3 totals 17 residues. The V and J ends lost 5 bases and 4 bases respectively, with 21 bases between them. The DNA of the CDR3 is TGTGCCAGCAGCCCCCCGGCCAGGGGCCGGCTATACAATGAGCAGTTCTTC. This gives the protein CASSPPARGRLYNEQFF.

This clonotype was detected ten times or more. The rearrangement links TRBV11-2 to TRBJ1-1; D call uncertain. This CDR3 comprises 15 residues. From germline, CDR1 is SGHAT and CDR2 FQNNGV. The V end lost 2 bases, the J end lost 1 base, and 11 bases lay between the germline ends. The chain's CDR3 is CASSLITTGNTEAFF. CDR3 nucleotides: TGTGCCAGCAGCTTAATCACCACTGGGAACACTGAAGCTTTCTTT.

This clonotype was seen more than once but under ten times. V is TRBV6-5 and J is TRBJ2-3; 7 nucleotides match TRBD2. Germline V gene lookup returns CDR1 MNHEY and CDR2 SVGAGI. J gave up 1 base and V 2 bases, and 3 bases lay outside the gene matches. There are 15 residues in the CDR3. CDR3 sequence (DNA): TGTGCCAGCAGTTACGCGGGGAGGGGCACAGATACGCAGTATTTT. It translates to CASSYAGRGTDTQYF.

This clonotype was seen only a few times. V gene TRBV12-3 or TRBV12-4 combines with J gene TRBJ2-1, with D perhaps matching TRBD1 or TRBD2 (5 bases each). The CDR3 is 17 amino acids. V dropped 6 bases and J dropped 6 bases, with 24 bases sitting between them. CDR3 nucleotide sequence: TGTGCCAGCAGCAGGGAGAAGGTGGACGTTTCAGGCAATGAGCAGTTCTTC. This gives the protein CASSREKVDVSGNEQFF.

This clonotype was observed a few times. The V call is TRBV12-3 or TRBV12-4, the J call TRBJ2-7; the match to TRBD1 covers 9 bases. Trimming removed 4 bases from V and 3 bases from J; junction bases left unmatched: 7. The CDR3 runs 15 residues. The CDR3 reads CASSSPGQGLYEQYF. DNA for the CDR3: TGTGCCAGCAGTTCCCCTGGACAGGGGCTCTACGAGCAGTACTTC.

This clonotype occurred a few times. The gene calls are TRBV30 and TRBJ2-2, with 9 nucleotides matching TRBD1. Looked up from germline, CDR1 is GTSNPN and CDR2 is SVGIG (reference sequence). V lost 6 bases and J lost 10; bases outside the gene matches: 12. The CDR3 loop spans 14 amino acids. This CDR3 is CACAHRGPSQELFF. CDR3 bases: TGTGCCTGTGCCCACAGGGGGCCTTCACAGGAGCTGTTTTTT.

The chain recombines TRBV27 with TRBJ1-2; D may be TRBD1 (5 bases). CDR1 is MNHEY, CDR2 SMNVEV, per germline (reference sequence). This CDR3 region has 12 residues. V was shortened by 4 bases and J by 13 bases, with 16 bases between the two germline ends. Here the CDR3 DNA reads TGTGCCAGCAGTTCCTGGAGGGGCTTGTCCACCTTC. This codes for CASSSWRGLSTF.